One and the same sample provided the 27 T cell receptor beta chains below, sequenced in a study of vaccination and CD4 T cells after COVID-19. The antigens these receptors bind are not known. Treatment in this sample: roughly 10-day PBMC culture with coronavirus spike peptide pools or control peptides (ViraFEST assay). CD4+ T-cell collection from the unexposed donor predated the COVID-19 pandemic (2011-2018). Scientists ran DNA taken from cultured CD4+ T cells through the Oncomine TCR Beta short-read assay for sequencing. TCRdb processed the PCR reads anew with MiXCR; each CDR3 protein has one entry. The sample carries some 7,000 distinct CDR3 sequences, 35% to 45% recorded once. The sequenced sample consisted of CD4+ T cells from blood, cultured in vitro. Source of these receptors: a human donor in good health.

As concerns this clonotype: Germline is not matched at one junction end, which may reflect a read error. The chain couples TRBV7-9 to TRBJ1-2; TRBD1 matches 10 bases. Per the germline V gene, CDR1 is SEHNR and CDR2 is FQNEAQ (reference sequence). The CDR3 is 14 amino acids. The CDR3: CASTPLTGGHGCTF. The CDR3 DNA follows: TGTGCCAGCACCCCTTTGACAGGGGGCCATGGCTGCACCTTC.

This clonotype was detected only once. The chain links TRBV6-2 or TRBV6-3 to TRBJ1-1; D ambiguous. Germline CDR1 MNHEY, CDR2 SVGEGT. V was cut by 5 bases and J by 3 bases, with 16 bases left in between. CDR3 length: 15 residues. The CDR3 DNA sequence: TGTGCCAGCAGTCCACGAGAGACGGGATACACTGAAGCTTTCTTT. Its protein is CASSPRETGYTEAFF.

This clonotype was observed a few times. The chain joins TRBV6-5 to TRBJ1-2, with a weak D call TRBD1 (5 bases). From germline, CDR1 is MNHEY and CDR2 SVGAGI. The CDR3 length is 14 residues. V was shortened by 0 bases and J by 7 bases, with 12 bases between the two germline ends. Here the CDR3 DNA reads TGTGCCAGCAGTTACTCGGGGGTCGCCGGTGGCTACACCTTC. Translating gives CASSYSGVAGGYTF.

The table lists this clonotype with a few counts. The J gene is TRBJ2-7, the V gene TRBV7-2; TRBD2 agrees at 11 bases. CDR3 length: 15 residues. J gave up 2 bases and V 5 bases, and 5 bases lay outside the gene matches. Germline V gene data show CDR1 as SGHTA and CDR2 as FQGNSA. Written as DNA, the CDR3 is TGTGCCAGCAGCGTTAGCGGGGGGGAAACCTACGAGCAGTACTTC. Its translation is CASSVSGGETYEQYF.

This clonotype is medium-sized (0.01 to 0.1%) by share. V usage is TRBV21-1 and J usage is TRBJ2-5; TRBD1, the table's D call, was not compared with the DNA. TRBV21-1 is listed as a pseudogene. The CDR3 loop spans 14 amino acids. CDR3 in DNA: TGTGCCAGCTTTAGTTGGTCGGGGGAAGAGACCCAGTACTTC. Its translation is CASFSWSGEETQYF.

The rearrangement joins TRBV14 to TRBJ1-1, with TRBD1 matching 9 bases. CDR1 and CDR2 from the germline V gene are SGHDN and FVKESK. V gave up 0 bases and J gave up 6 bases; unmatched junction bases: 5. The CDR3 covers 15 residues. CDR3 sequence (DNA): TGTGCCAGCAGCCAAGAGGGACAGGGTAGGCCTGAAGCTTTCTTT. As protein: CASSQEGQGRPEAFF. Full variable domain (outside the CDR3, taken from reference TRBV14 and TRBJ1-1): EAGVTQFPSHSVIEKGQTVTLRCDPISGHDNLYWYRRVMGKEIKFLLHFVKESKQDESGMPNNRFLAERTGGTYSTLKVQPAELEDSGVYFCASSQEGQGRPEAFFGQGTRLTVV.

This chain connects TRBV27 to TRBJ2-7; no definite D call. With 4 bases removed from V and 4 bases from J, the gap between germline ends came to 14 bases. Germline CDR1 reads MNHEY; CDR2 reads SMNVEV (reference sequence). This CDR3 is built from 14 residues. CDR3 loop: CASSYLPGQYEQYF. The CDR3 bases are TGTGCCAGCAGTTATTTACCCGGGCAATACGAGCAGTACTTC.

A word on this clonotype: Mismatch with germline at one junction end may stem from a read error. The rearrangement joins TRBV7-2 to TRBJ2-5, with TRBD2 matching 10 bases. The germline CDR1 and CDR2 sequences are SGHTA and FQGNSA. This CDR3 is 16 amino acids long. CDR3 nucleotides: TGTGCCAGCCGCTTGGGAACTAGCGGGACTCAAGAGACCCAGTACTTC. Its protein product is CASRLGTSGTQETQYF.

This clonotype was counted between two and nine times. The rearrangement joins TRBV27 to TRBJ2-1; perhaps TRBD1 as D (5 bases). The CDR3 covers 13 residues. The V gene lost 7 bases and the J gene lost 9 bases, with 16 bases spanning the gap. The germline V gene encodes CDR1 MNHEY and CDR2 SMNVEV (reference sequence). For the CDR3, the DNA is TGTGCCAGCAAAGGGGTTCAATCTATTGAGCAGTTCTTC. Protein: CASKGVQSIEQFF.

The V call is TRBV12-3 or TRBV12-4, the J call TRBJ2-3; TRBD2 matches at 9 bases. The CDR3 spans 16 residues. The V gene end was trimmed by 2 bases and the J gene end by 0 bases; junction bases not matched to a gene: 3. The CDR3 nucleotides read TGTGCCAGCAGTTTATGGCGGGGGGGAAGCACAGATACGCAGTATTTT. Protein: CASSLWRGGSTDTQYF.

The rearrangement links TRBV20-1 to TRBJ2-7, with TRBD2 matching 12 bases. Germline trimming cut 2 bases from V and 5 bases from J; bases unmatched to any gene: 1. CDR1 is DFQATT, CDR2 SNEGSKA, per germline (reference sequence). This CDR3 region has 13 residues. For the CDR3, the DNA is TGCAGTGCTAGAACTAGCGGGGGGAACGAGCAGTACTTC. Its translation: CSARTSGGNEQYF.

The chain uses TRBV6-1 and TRBJ2-1; maybe TRBD1 (6 bases). The V gene lost 6 bases and the J gene lost 0 bases, with 15 bases spanning the gap. The length of the CDR3 is 16 residues. CDR1 is MNHNS and CDR2 is SASEGT in the germline V gene. The CDR3 loop is CASREQGSGSYNEQFF. The CDR3 DNA sequence: TGTGCCAGCAGAGAACAGGGTTCAGGCTCCTACAATGAGCAGTTCTTC.

Turning to this clonotype: A read error is possible here, since a much larger clone lies one base away. The CDR3 bases are TGCAGTGCTAGGGGCTCCCCTTGGAATTCATCCCTCCACTTT. It translates to CSARGSPWNSSLHF. This chain connects TRBV20-1 to TRBJ1-6; D gene uncertain. Per germline, CDR1 DFQATT and CDR2 SNEGSKA (reference sequence). The CDR3 consists of 14 residues.

This sequence joins TRBV6-1 and TRBJ2-1, with 12 bases identical to TRBD2. The germline CDR1 and CDR2 sequences are MNHNS and SASEGT. J gave up 10 bases and V 7 bases, and 11 bases lay outside the gene matches. This CDR3 spans 15 amino acids. CDR3 sequence reads: CASNTGLAGPGEQFF. CDR3 in DNA: TGTGCCAGCAACACCGGACTAGCGGGGCCAGGGGAGCAGTTCTTC.

The V and J genes are TRBV18 and TRBJ1-2; tentatively, D is TRBD1 (5 bases). The germline CDR1 and CDR2 sequences are KGHSH and LQKENI. The V end was cut by 0 bases, the J end by 9 bases, with 8 bases between. The CDR3 contains 12 residues. Here the CDR3 DNA reads TGTGCCAGCTCACCACCTTGGGGGAGCTACACCTTC. Translation gives CASSPPWGSYTF. The variable domain in full, completed from reference TRBV18 and TRBJ1-2, reads NAGVMQNPRHLVRRRGQEARLRCSPMKGHSHVYWYRQLPEEGLKFMVYLQKENIIDESGMPKERFSAEFPKEGPSILRIQQVVRGDSAAYFCASSPPWGSYTFGSGTRLTVV.

This clonotype was observed a few times. The gene calls are TRBV7-9 and TRBJ1-1, with a tentative D call TRBD1 (6 bases). This CDR3 comprises 15 residues. The V end lost 4 bases, the J end lost 6 bases, and 18 bases lay between the germline ends. CDR1 SEHNR and CDR2 FQNEAQ come from the germline V gene (reference sequence). The CDR3 region is CASSSYGGRVSEAFF. The DNA for the CDR3 is TGTGCCAGCAGCTCCTATGGGGGGCGCGTTTCTGAAGCTTTCTTT.

This chain connects TRBV3-1 to TRBJ2-1, with D tentatively TRBD1 or TRBD2 (5 bases each). V was clipped by 1 base and J by 5 bases, with 15 bases between them. CDR1 LGHDT and CDR2 YNNKEL come from the germline V gene (reference sequence). This CDR3 is built from 16 residues. CDR3 residues: CASSQAIYGAHNEQFF. In DNA, the CDR3 is TGTGCCAGCAGCCAAGCGATATACGGGGCCCACAATGAGCAGTTCTTC.

The CDR3 is CAWSRGQGSTDTQYF. The CDR3 nucleotides read TGTGCCTGGAGTCGGGGACAGGGAAGCACAGATACGCAGTATTTT. This chain links TRBV30 with TRBJ2-3; 9 nucleotides align to TRBD1. The V segment lost 2 bases and the J segment 0 bases; nucleotides outside the gene matches: 3. Germline loops: CDR1 GTSNPN, CDR2 SVGIG (reference sequence). The CDR3 totals 15 residues.

This clonotype showed up just a few times. V gene TRBV7-2 combines with J gene TRBJ1-5; D possibly corresponds to TRBD1 (5 bases). The CDR3 runs to 14 residues. Germline values: CDR1 SGHTA, CDR2 FQGNSA. The V end was cut by 5 bases, the J end by 11 bases, with 19 bases between. The CDR3 DNA sequence: TGTGCCAGCAGCAGCTCCGGGACGCGGATGACCCAGCATTTT. Its translation is CASSSSGTRMTQHF.

The table lists this clonotype with a few counts. The chain links TRBV6-1 to TRBJ2-4; 9 bases match TRBD1. The germline gives CDR1 MNHNS, CDR2 SASEGT. This CDR3 comprises 15 residues. The J segment lost 5 bases and the V segment lost 2 bases, leaving 4 bases of the junction unmatched. The CDR3 sequence is CASSEYRGRENIQYF. CDR3 nucleotide sequence: TGTGCCAGCAGTGAATACAGGGGGCGTGAAAACATTCAGTACTTC.

This clonotype was detected only a few times. This chain links TRBV7-9 with TRBJ1-1; D might be TRBD1 (6 bases). This CDR3 contains 15 residues. V gave up 4 bases and J gave up 1 base, with 13 bases separating them. The germline gives CDR1 SEHNR, CDR2 FQNEAQ (reference sequence). The CDR3 sequence: CASSSGDARNTEAFF. The CDR3, as DNA: TGTGCCAGCAGCTCAGGGGATGCCAGGAACACTGAAGCTTTCTTT.

This chain links TRBV6-5 with TRBJ2-1; D is ambiguous. CDR1 is MNHEY, CDR2 SVGAGI, per germline. The CDR3 runs 12 residues. With 4 bases removed from V and 7 bases from J, the gap between germline ends came to 8 bases. CDR3 in DNA: TGTGCCAGCAGTTCCCGCCTAAATGAGCAGTTCTTC. Encoded protein: CASSSRLNEQFF.

The rearrangement uses TRBV7-3 and TRBJ2-1, with TRBD2 matching 11 bases. The CDR3 contains 15 residues. Germline loops: CDR1 SGHTA, CDR2 FQGTGA. Unmatched junction bases numbered 3, after V lost 4 bases and J lost 4 bases. The CDR3 coding sequence is TGTGCCAGCAGCTCGACTAGCGGGATGTACAATGAGCAGTTCTTC. Translated: CASSSTSGMYNEQFF.

This clonotype was seen once. This chain uses TRBV18 with TRBJ1-2; D not certain. Germline V gene lookup returns CDR1 KGHSH and CDR2 LQKENI. The V and J ends lost 4 bases and 4 bases respectively, with 13 bases between them. This CDR3 comprises 14 residues. CDR3 nucleotide sequence: TGTGCCAGCTCACGGACGGACGGGCTCTATGGCTACACCTTC. This sequence encodes CASSRTDGLYGYTF.

The chain is built from TRBV10-3 and TRBJ2-3; 10 bases map to TRBD1. J gave up 3 bases and V 8 bases, and 5 bases lay outside the gene matches. From germline, CDR1 is ENHRY and CDR2 SYGVKD. The CDR3 spans 14 residues. CDR3 in amino acids: CAIAPGQGTDTQYF. CDR3 sequence (DNA): TGTGCCATCGCGCCGGGACAGGGGACAGATACGCAGTATTTT.

A few counts support this clonotype. The chain employs TRBV7-9 and TRBJ2-4; perhaps TRBD1 as D (6 bases). The germline gives CDR1 SEHNR, CDR2 FQNEAQ (reference sequence). V was pared by 5 bases and J by 8 bases, with 13 bases between. The CDR3 is made up of 13 amino acids. Written as DNA, the CDR3 is TGTGCCAGCAGCCCCATACAGGGTGACATTCAGTACTTC. It encodes CASSPIQGDIQYF.

The chain joins TRBV5-4 to TRBJ2-2; TRBD2 is a possible D gene (5 bases). The CDR3 covers 14 residues. V lost 2 bases to trimming and J lost 4 bases, with 9 bases between them. Looked up from germline, CDR1 is SGHNT and CDR2 is YYREEE (reference sequence). The CDR3, as DNA: TGTGCCAGCAGCTTAGACGCGGGCACCGGGGAGCTGTTTTTT. The encoded protein is CASSLDAGTGELFF.